These 19 T cell receptor beta chains originate from one sample sequenced in a study of T-cell reconstitution after alpha-beta-depleted transplantation in children listed by TCRdb under 2016. Receptors were amplified or captured by PCR. Sequencing instrument: Illumina HiSeq 2500. TCR library preparation used molecular barcoding, with unique molecular identifiers applied to normalize quantification of the TCRbeta repertoire. TCRdb reanalyzed the raw reads on its own, using fastp at Q25 for trimming and MiXCR for clone calling, and kept in-frame beta chains. Rows with a matching CDR3 protein are joined into one entry that keeps the most common DNA and genes. Across this sample there are about 420,000 distinct CDR3 sequences, with 11% seen only once. The ten largest account for roughly 5.5% of the sample. The input for sequencing was PBMCs from the stem cell graft donor, taken from the stem cell graft. These receptors all stem from a human donor who donated a stem cell graft to a child with acute myeloid leukemia.

V is TRBV11-2 and J is TRBJ2-7, with TRBD2 matching over 8 bases. V dropped 4 bases and J dropped 6; count of bases not matched to a gene: 11. CDR1 is SGHAT, CDR2 FQNNGV, per germline. This CDR3 region has 15 residues. CDR3 in DNA: TGTGCCAGCAGCTCCCCGGGACTAGGTCGCCCCGAGCAGTACTTC. Translated, it gives CASSSPGLGRPEQYF.

This clonotype was counted ten times or more. V and J are TRBV20-1 and TRBJ2-5; possibly TRBD1 or TRBD2 for D (5 bases each). Germline V lookup: CDR1 DFQATT, CDR2 SNEGSKA (reference sequence). Trimming removed 0 bases from V and 5 bases from J, with 16 bases in between. The CDR3 runs 15 residues. CDR3 sequence (DNA): TGCAGTGCTAGAGATTTCAGGGACGAGAGGGAGACCCAGTACTTC. It encodes CSARDFRDERETQYF.

Note on this clonotype: Given the absence of the conserved phenylalanine or tryptophan at the CDR3 end, a read error is likely. The gene calls are TRBV29-1 and TRBJ2-2; 9 positions agree with TRBD2. V was pared by 4 bases and J by 1 base, with 1 base of the junction left unmatched. CDR3 length: 14 amino acids. Germline CDR1 reads SQVTM; CDR2 reads ANQGSEA. As DNA, the CDR3 is TGCAGCGTTGGAGCGGGGGGGAACACCGGGGAGCTGTTTTTG. It translates to CSVGAGGNTGELFL.

The rearrangement joins TRBV5-1 to TRBJ2-4; 9 bases are shared with TRBD1. The trim removed 4 bases at V and 8 bases at J, leaving 7 bases unmatched. From germline, CDR1 is SGHRS and CDR2 YFSETQ. The CDR3 is made up of 14 amino acids. The CDR3 nucleotides are TGCGCCAGCAGCGAATCGGGACAGGGAGACATTCAGTACTTC. It is translated as CASSESGQGDIQYF.

The chain combines TRBV29-1 with TRBJ2-1, with TRBD2 matching 11 bases. The CDR3 has 15 amino acids. CDR1 is SQVTM, CDR2 ANQGSEA, per germline. The V and J ends lost 2 bases and 7 bases, in that order; junction bases with no gene match: 7. The CDR3 coding sequence is TGCAGCGTTGAATTTCTAGCGGGGGGTATTAATGAGCAGTTCTTC. It is translated as CSVEFLAGGINEQFF.

The table lists this clonotype with a count of one. A much larger clone lies one base from this, so it may be a read error. V gene TRBV5-5 combines with J gene TRBJ2-1, with D uncertain. V lost 0 bases and J 5 bases, leaving 18 bases between the germline ends. Germline loops: CDR1 SGHKS, CDR2 YYEKEE (reference sequence). CDR3 length: 17 residues. The CDR3 nucleotides are TGTGCCAGCAGCTTGGCCCTTCGTGCGCCAACCCACAATGAGCAGTTCTTC. It codes for CASSLALRAPTHNEQFF.

This clonotype was seen more than once but under ten times. This rearrangement joins TRBV7-2 to TRBJ1-1, with 8 bases lining up with TRBD1. The CDR3 sequence is 15 residues long. The germline V gene encodes CDR1 SGHTA and CDR2 FQGNSA. Trimming removed 2 bases from V and 5 bases from J; junction bases left unmatched: 7. The CDR3 reads CASSLSLTGGTEAFF. The DNA of the CDR3 is TGTGCCAGCAGCTTAAGTCTAACAGGGGGAACTGAAGCTTTCTTT.

This clonotype was seen a few times. The CDR3 sequence: CSVVITGAMTEAFF. CDR3 bases: TGCAGCGTTGTAATCACAGGCGCAATGACTGAAGCTTTCTTT. The gene calls are TRBV29-1 and TRBJ1-1; D might be TRBD1 (5 bases). The CDR3 has 14 amino acids. V was pared by 4 bases and J by 5 bases, with 17 bases between. CDR1 and CDR2 (germline): SQVTM, ANQGSEA. The entire variable domain, with the rest obtained from reference TRBV29-1 and TRBJ1-1, is as follows: SAVISQKPSRDICQRGTSLTIQCQVDSQVTMMFWYRQQPGQSLTLIATANQGSEATYESGFVIDKFPISRPNLTFSTLTVSNMSPEDSSIYLCSVVITGAMTEAFFGQGTRLTVV.

The rearrangement links TRBV6-2 or TRBV6-3 to TRBJ2-2; TRBD1 matches 10 bases. The CDR3 spans 15 residues. Germline V gives CDR1 MNHEY, CDR2 SVGEGT. Losses at the gene ends were 5 bases for V and 13 bases for J; bases not matched to a gene: 13. The CDR3 region has the DNA TGTGCCAGCAGTCGACAGGGGGCGCAGGCTCTGGTGCTGTTTTTT. Amino acids: CASSRQGAQALVLFF.

This clonotype was detected only a few times. V gene TRBV5-1 combines with J gene TRBJ1-4; 9 bases map to TRBD1. V dropped 4 bases and J dropped 5; count of bases not matched to a gene: 3. CDR3 length: 14 amino acids. Per germline, CDR1 SGHRS and CDR2 YFSETQ. The CDR3 sequence is CASSQTGGNEKLFF. The CDR3 nucleotides are TGCGCCAGCAGCCAGACAGGGGGGAATGAAAAACTGTTTTTT.

The genes are TRBV4-2 and TRBJ2-1; 12 positions match TRBD2. J lost 6 bases, V lost 3 bases, and 6 bases had no gene match. The germline CDR1 and CDR2 sequences are LGHNA and YNFKEQ. CDR3 length equals 16 residues. The CDR3 here is CASSHKTSGSSNEQFF. Here the CDR3 DNA reads TGTGCCAGCAGCCACAAGACTAGCGGGAGCTCCAATGAGCAGTTCTTC.

This clonotype occurred a few times. The CDR3 nucleotides read TGCGCCAGCAGCTTGGCCCCGGCCACAAGGGGGAGGGCCTCTGGGTACAATGAGCAGTTCTTC. This sequence encodes CASSLAPATRGRASGYNEQFF. The chain has TRBV5-1 and TRBJ2-1; maybe TRBD2 (7 bases). The V end lost 0 bases, the J end lost 4 bases, and 29 bases lay between the germline ends. Germline V gives CDR1 SGHRS, CDR2 YFSETQ. The CDR3 totals 21 residues.

The CDR3 DNA is TGTGCCAGCAGCTTTCGACTACCGGGATTGGATGAGCAGTTCTTC. It encodes CASSFRLPGLDEQFF. The gene calls are TRBV11-2 and TRBJ2-1; D possibly corresponds to TRBD2 (5 bases). The CDR3 is made up of 15 amino acids. Germline CDR1 and CDR2: SGHAT and FQNNGV. Trimming stripped 3 bases from V and 8 bases from J, with 17 bases between.

The V and J genes are TRBV6-5 and TRBJ2-1; possibly TRBD2 for D (5 bases). This CDR3 has 15 amino acids. The germline V and J ends were trimmed by 0 bases and 8 bases, with 14 bases remaining between them. Germline CDR1 reads MNHEY; CDR2 reads SVGAGI. CDR3 region: CASSYSGKDFDEQFF. The CDR3 region has the DNA TGTGCCAGCAGTTACTCAGGGAAGGACTTTGATGAGCAGTTCTTC.

The chain joins TRBV20-1 to TRBJ1-5; the D gene is possibly TRBD1 (6 bases). Germline V gene sequence: CDR1 DFQATT, CDR2 SNEGSKA (reference sequence). V was cut by 4 bases and J by 1 base, with 14 bases left in between. The length of the CDR3 is 15 residues. This CDR3 reads CSAMSSGGSNQPQHF. In DNA form, the CDR3 reads TGCAGTGCTATGAGCTCCGGGGGCAGCAATCAGCCCCAGCATTTT.

The sample holds many counts of this clonotype. The chain is built from TRBV5-6 and TRBJ2-7; D uncertain. The CDR3 runs to 15 residues. V lost 0 bases and J lost 2, with 12 bases in between. Germline V gene data show CDR1 as SGHDT and CDR2 as YYEEEE. Here the CDR3 DNA reads TGTGCCAGCAGCTTGGGGGTCGGCGGTACCTACGAGCAGTACTTC. Protein sequence: CASSLGVGGTYEQYF. The full variable domain, with the rest looked up from reference TRBV5-6 and TRBJ2-7, is DAGVTQSPTHLIKTRGQQVTLRCSPKSGHDTVSWYQQALGQGPQFIFQYYEEEERQRGNFPDRFSGHQFPNYSSELNVNALLLGDSALYLCASSLGVGGTYEQYFGPGTRLTVT.

As regards this clonotype: This may be a read error, as it is one base from a much larger clone. This chain links TRBV7-2 with TRBJ1-5; possible D gene TRBD1, 6 bases. Trimming cost V 1 base and J 6 bases, with 13 bases left between them. The CDR3 is 15 amino acids. Per germline, CDR1 SGHTA and CDR2 FQGNSA. The chain's CDR3 is CASSLVGGAGQPQHF. For the CDR3, the DNA is TGTGCCAGCAGCTTAGTTGGGGGGGCGGGTCAGCCCCAGCATTTT. The full variable domain, completed using reference TRBV7-2 and TRBJ1-5, is GAGVSQSPSNKVTEKGKDVELRCDPISGHTALYWYRQSLGQGLEFLIYFQGNSAPDKSGLPSDRFSAERTGGSVSTLTIQRTQQEDSAVYLCASSLVGGAGQPQHFGDGTRLSIL.

This clonotype has only a few counts. The chain uses TRBV20-1 and TRBJ1-1; the D gene is possibly TRBD1 (5 bases). This CDR3 spans 13 amino acids. Germline V gives CDR1 DFQATT, CDR2 SNEGSKA (reference sequence). Trimming shortened V by 6 bases and J by 0 bases, and 11 bases separated the two germline ends. In DNA form, the CDR3 reads TGCAGTGCCCCGACAGAAATGAACACTGAAGCTTTCTTT. This gives the protein CSAPTEMNTEAFF.

This clonotype has only a few counts. This chain joins TRBV12-3 or TRBV12-4 and TRBJ1-4; D is ambiguous. Trimming took off 3 bases at V and 4 bases at J, with 9 bases between the two ends. The CDR3 is 14 residues long. CDR3: CASSFTRFNEKLFF. CDR3 DNA sequence: TGTGCCAGCAGTTTCACCAGATTTAATGAAAAACTGTTTTTT.